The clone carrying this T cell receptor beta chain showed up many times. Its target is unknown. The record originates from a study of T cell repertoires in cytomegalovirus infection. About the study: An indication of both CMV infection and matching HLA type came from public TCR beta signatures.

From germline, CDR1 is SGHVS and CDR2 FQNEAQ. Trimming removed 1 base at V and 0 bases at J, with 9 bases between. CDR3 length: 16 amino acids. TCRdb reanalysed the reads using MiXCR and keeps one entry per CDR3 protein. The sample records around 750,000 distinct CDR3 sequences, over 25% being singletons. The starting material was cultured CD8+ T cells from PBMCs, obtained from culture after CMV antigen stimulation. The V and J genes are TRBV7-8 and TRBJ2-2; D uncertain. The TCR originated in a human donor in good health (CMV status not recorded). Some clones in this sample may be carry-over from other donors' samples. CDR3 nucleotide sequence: TGTGCCAGCAGCTTAGTTGCGCCTGCGAACACCGGGGAGCTGTTTTTT. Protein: CASSLVAPANTGELFF.